This passage covers 27 T cell receptor beta chains from one sample sequenced in a study of blood T cell repertoires in COVID-19. The assay was immunoSEQ multiplex PCR, and TCRdb's table has in-frame clones only and misses some. The data hold about 140,000 clones, with 84% observed a single time. What was sequenced was peripheral blood. The receptors derive from a human donor in a cohort sampled during active COVID-19.

V usage is TRBV7-9 and J usage is TRBJ2-2; D gene uncertain. This CDR3 is built from 13 residues. Germline V gene sequence: CDR1 SEHNR, CDR2 FQNEAQ (reference sequence). V was trimmed by 4 bases and J by 4 bases, leaving 7 bases between them. The CDR3 sequence is CASSSYSTGELFF. DNA of the CDR3: TGTGCCAGCAGCTCTTACAGCACCGGGGAGCTGTTTTTT. The complete variable domain, with remaining parts taken from reference TRBV7-9 and TRBJ2-2, reads DTGVSQNPRHKITKRGQNVTFRCDPISEHNRLYWYRQTLGQGPEFLTYFQNEAQLEKSRLLSDRFSAERPKGSFSTLEIQRTEQGDSAMYLCASSSYSTGELFFGEGSRLTVL.

The CDR3 spells CASSLASYRSGNSPLHF. CDR3 bases: TGTGCCAGCAGCTTAGCGTCCTACCGAAGCGGTAATTCACCCCTCCACTTT. The V and J genes are TRBV7-8 and TRBJ1-6; D not certain. V dropped 0 bases and J dropped 6 bases, with 15 bases sitting between them. Germline values: CDR1 SGHVS, CDR2 FQNEAQ. The CDR3 is 17 amino acids.

V is TRBV5-6 and J is TRBJ1-2; no clear D. Germline lookup yields CDR1 SGHDT and CDR2 YYEEEE. There are 14 residues in the CDR3. Trimming shortened V by 5 bases and J by 5 bases, and 16 bases separated the two germline ends. Written as DNA, the CDR3 is TGTGCCAGCAGTACCGCGTCTTCCATATATGGCTACACCTTC. Protein product: CASSTASSIYGYTF.

This clone was detected only a few times. In DNA form, the CDR3 reads TGCGCCAGCAGCCAAGTAACTAGCGGTGACAATGAGCAGTTCTTC. Translated: CASSQVTSGDNEQFF. V gene TRBV4-3 combines with J gene TRBJ2-1, with TRBD2 identical over 8 bases. The CDR3 extends over 15 amino acids. The ends lost 1 base at V and 5 bases at J; junction bases unmatched: 4. CDR1 and CDR2 from the germline V gene are LGHNA and YSLEER.

The genes are TRBV29-1 and TRBJ2-3, with D unresolved. V lost 4 bases and J lost 2, with 7 bases in between. The CDR3 has 12 residues. The V gene's germline CDR1 is SQVTM and CDR2 ANQGSEA. The CDR3 sequence is CSVGATTDTQYF. CDR3 sequence (DNA): TGCAGCGTTGGGGCTACCACAGATACGCAGTATTTT.

The V gene is TRBV11-3, the J gene TRBJ2-6; D remains ambiguous. This CDR3 comprises 16 residues. CDR1 is SGHNT and CDR2 is YENEEA in the germline V gene. The V gene lost 0 bases and the J gene lost 1 base, with 7 bases spanning the gap. CDR3 residues: CASSLEFGSGANVLTF. The CDR3 region has the DNA TGTGCCAGCAGCTTAGAGTTCGGGTCTGGGGCCAACGTCCTGACTTTC.

The chain combines TRBV2 with TRBJ1-4; TRBD1 is a possible D gene (6 bases). The CDR3 runs 15 residues. CDR1 and CDR2 from the germline V gene are SNHLY and FYNNEI. Trimming cost V 5 bases and J 7 bases, with 17 bases left between them. The CDR3 reads CASSLGTLYSEKLFF. DNA for the CDR3: TGTGCCAGCAGTCTTGGGACACTTTATAGTGAAAAACTGTTTTTT.

The V gene is TRBV11-2, the J gene TRBJ2-3; 8 positions match TRBD2. The CDR3 runs 17 residues. The junction had 7 bases not matched to a gene; V was cut back by 0 bases and J by 2 bases. The V gene's germline CDR1 is SGHAT and CDR2 FQNNGV. The CDR3 here is CASSLDPGGPPTDTQYF. The CDR3 DNA is TGTGCCAGCAGCTTAGACCCGGGGGGGCCACCCACAGATACGCAGTATTTT.

This clone was detected many times. J is TRBJ1-2 and V is TRBV18; TRBD1 aligns across 9 bases. The V gene end was trimmed by 3 bases and the J gene end by 7 bases; junction bases not matched to a gene: 9. Germline assignment: CDR1 KGHSH and CDR2 LQKENI. This CDR3 is built from 15 residues. The CDR3 sequence is CASSPPGQGRTGYTF. In DNA, the CDR3 is TGTGCCAGCTCACCCCCCGGACAGGGGAGGACTGGCTACACCTTC. Combining the CDR3 with reference TRBV18 and TRBJ1-2 gives the whole variable domain NAGVMQNPRHLVRRRGQEARLRCSPMKGHSHVYWYRQLPEEGLKFMVYLQKENIIDESGMPKERFSAEFPKEGPSILRIQQVVRGDSAAYFCASSPPGQGRTGYTFGSGTRLTVV.

This chain links TRBV5-1 with TRBJ1-6; D unclear. CDR1 is SGHRS, CDR2 YFSETQ, per germline. V lost 0 bases and J lost 7, with 11 bases in between. This CDR3 is built from 15 residues. The CDR3 protein is CASSLAAGVNSPLHF. Here the CDR3 DNA reads TGCGCCAGCAGCTTGGCCGCCGGGGTCAATTCACCCCTCCACTTT.

The rearrangement uses TRBV9 and TRBJ2-2; TRBD2 matches at 13 bases. This CDR3 region has 16 residues. Losses at the gene ends were 4 bases for V and 6 bases for J; bases not matched to a gene: 6. From germline, CDR1 is SGDLS and CDR2 YYNGEE. CDR3 protein: CASSKTSGGAAGELFF. The CDR3 nucleotides are TGTGCCAGCAGCAAAACTAGCGGGGGGGCCGCCGGGGAGCTGTTTTTT.

This rearrangement joins TRBV11-1 to TRBJ2-3; D remains ambiguous. Trimming took off 5 bases at V and 0 bases at J, with 6 bases between the two ends. From germline, CDR1 is SGHAT and CDR2 FQDESV (reference sequence). This CDR3 has 13 residues. CDR3 DNA sequence: TGTGCCAGCAGCGGCGGAAGCACAGATACGCAGTATTTT. It encodes CASSGGSTDTQYF.

The rearrangement joins TRBV6-5 to TRBJ1-1, with 10 nucleotides matching TRBD1. After removal of 6 bases from V and 2 bases from J, the junction contained 6 bases not matched to a gene. The CDR3 totals 15 residues. Germline V gene sequence: CDR1 MNHEY, CDR2 SVGAGI. The CDR3 DNA reads as TGTGCCAGCAGCCCGGGACAGGGGCCAAACACTGAAGCTTTCTTT. It specifies CASSPGQGPNTEAFF.

V gene TRBV18 combines with J gene TRBJ1-5, with a tentative D call TRBD1 (5 bases). From germline, CDR1 is KGHSH and CDR2 LQKENI. This CDR3 comprises 16 residues. Trimming took 2 bases from V and 0 from J, leaving 11 bases between them. CDR3 amino acids: CASSPSGDYSNQPQHF. The CDR3 coding sequence is TGTGCCAGCTCACCATCGGGGGACTATAGCAATCAGCCCCAGCATTTT.

DNA for the CDR3: TGTGCCAGTAGTATAGGGGCAGGTGATAGCAATCAGCCCCAGCATTTT. It translates to CASSIGAGDSNQPQHF. The chain combines TRBV19 with TRBJ1-5; no reliable D call. The CDR3 covers 16 residues. Germline loops: CDR1 LNHDA, CDR2 SQIVND (reference sequence). Trimming shortened V by 1 base and J by 0 bases, and 10 bases separated the two germline ends.

The chain couples TRBV27 to TRBJ2-7; the D gene is possibly TRBD1 (6 bases). CDR1 is MNHEY and CDR2 is SMNVEV in the germline V gene (reference sequence). V was trimmed by 5 bases and J by 4 bases, leaving 15 bases between them. The CDR3 has 14 residues. The CDR3 sequence: CASSLGRGGYEQYF. CDR3 nucleotide sequence: TGTGCCAGCAGTCTCGGCAGGGGCGGTTACGAGCAGTACTTC.

J is TRBJ2-3 and V is TRBV6-5, with D uncertain. This CDR3 is built from 13 residues. From germline, CDR1 is MNHEY and CDR2 SVGAGI. Between the trimmed V and J ends, which lost 5 bases and 1 base, there was a span of 7 bases. The CDR3 loop is CASSTQGTDTQYF. The CDR3 DNA sequence: TGTGCCAGCAGTACCCAGGGCACAGATACGCAGTATTTT.

This clone has a handful of counts. The germline gene is not matched at one end of the junction; a read error may be the cause. The V call is TRBV19, the J call TRBJ1-5, with TRBD1 identical over 7 bases. The CDR3 sequence is 11 residues long. Germline V gives CDR1 LNHDA, CDR2 SQIVND (reference sequence). CDR3 amino acids: CASSAGGPKHF. In DNA, the CDR3 is TGTGCCAGTAGTGCAGGGGGGCCCAAGCATTTT.

This sequence joins TRBV30 and TRBJ1-3; D remains ambiguous. V gave up 8 bases and J gave up 2 bases, with 13 bases separating them. Germline V gene sequence: CDR1 GTSNPN, CDR2 SVGIG (reference sequence). The CDR3 runs 13 residues. The CDR3 bases are TGTGCCGGCGCGGGAGTGGCTGGAAACACCATATATTTT. It specifies CAGAGVAGNTIYF.

The chain couples TRBV12-5 to TRBJ2-2, with 8 bases that match TRBD1. Germline V lookup: CDR1 LGHNT, CDR2 FRNRAP. This CDR3 is built from 15 residues. The ends lost 6 bases at V and 4 bases at J; junction bases unmatched: 7. For the CDR3, the DNA is TGTGCTAGTGGGACTGGACAGGGTTTCACCGGGGAGCTGTTTTTT. Translation: CASGTGQGFTGELFF.

The rearrangement links TRBV18 to TRBJ1-5, with D perhaps matching TRBD1 (5 bases). V lost 6 bases and J lost 7, with 10 bases in between. The CDR3 has 12 amino acids. The germline gives CDR1 KGHSH, CDR2 LQKENI. CDR3 DNA: TGTGCCAGCTCCCCCGACAGCCAGCCCCAGCATTTT. This codes for CASSPDSQPQHF.

This chain uses TRBV9 with TRBJ1-3; TRBD1 is a possible D gene (6 bases). CDR3 length equals 15 residues. Germline V gene lookup returns CDR1 SGDLS and CDR2 YYNGEE. The ends were cut back, 0 bases at V and 4 bases at J, with 11 bases in the middle. The CDR3 spells CASSVGTAAGNTIYF. CDR3 coding DNA: TGTGCCAGCAGCGTAGGGACAGCCGCCGGAAACACCATATATTTT.

The V call is TRBV5-6, the J call TRBJ1-2; the D is unclear. Trimming took 4 bases from V and 4 from J, leaving 17 bases between them. This CDR3 spans 15 amino acids. CDR1 and CDR2 (germline): SGHDT, YYEEEE. The CDR3 DNA reads as TGTGCCAGCAGCCCGCCACCAGGAATCCTCTATGGCTACACCTTC. This gives the protein CASSPPPGILYGYTF.

CDR3 nucleotides: TGTGCCTGCAGGAAAGGGCAGGGAAACACTGAAGCTTTCTTT. It specifies CACRKGQGNTEAFF. The J gene is TRBJ1-1, the V gene TRBV30, with a tentative D call TRBD1 (5 bases). The germline CDR1 and CDR2 sequences are GTSNPN and SVGIG (reference sequence). CDR3 length equals 14 residues. Trimming shortened V by 6 bases and J by 2 bases, and 16 bases separated the two germline ends.

The chain recombines TRBV2 with TRBJ1-1; 9 bases are a match to TRBD1. V dropped 5 bases and J dropped 8; count of bases not matched to a gene: 6. The CDR3 length is 13 residues. Germline CDR1 reads SNHLY; CDR2 reads FYNNEI. The CDR3: CASSSTGGWEAFF. CDR3 bases: TGTGCCAGCAGTTCCACAGGGGGCTGGGAAGCTTTCTTT. Full variable domain (missing parts from reference TRBV2 and TRBJ1-1): EPEVTQTPSHQVTQMGQEVILRCVPISNHLYFYWYRQILGQKVEFLVSFYNNEISEKSEIFDDQFSVERPDGSNFTLKIRSTKLEDSAMYFCASSSTGGWEAFFGQGTRLTVV.

V gene TRBV27 combines with J gene TRBJ2-5, with D tentatively TRBD1 (6 bases). Per the germline V gene, CDR1 is MNHEY and CDR2 is SMNVEV (reference sequence). This CDR3 comprises 15 residues. With 2 bases removed from V and 4 bases from J, the gap between germline ends came to 14 bases. The DNA of the CDR3 is TGTGCCAGCAGTTTAAGCTATAACAGGGCAGAGACCCAGTACTTC. Its protein is CASSLSYNRAETQYF.

The chain is built from TRBV18 and TRBJ1-6; D may be TRBD1 (5 bases). The V and J ends lost 3 bases and 7 bases respectively, with 19 bases between them. In germline, CDR1 is KGHSH, CDR2 LQKENI. CDR3 size: 17 residues. The CDR3 DNA is TGTGCCAGCTCACCTCAACAGGTTCGGGCCAAAAATTCACCCCTCCACTTT. It specifies CASSPQQVRAKNSPLHF. Together with reference TRBV18 and TRBJ1-6, the CDR3 gives the full variable domain: NAGVMQNPRHLVRRRGQEARLRCSPMKGHSHVYWYRQLPEEGLKFMVYLQKENIIDESGMPKERFSAEFPKEGPSILRIQQVVRGDSAAYFCASSPQQVRAKNSPLHFGNGTRLTVT.